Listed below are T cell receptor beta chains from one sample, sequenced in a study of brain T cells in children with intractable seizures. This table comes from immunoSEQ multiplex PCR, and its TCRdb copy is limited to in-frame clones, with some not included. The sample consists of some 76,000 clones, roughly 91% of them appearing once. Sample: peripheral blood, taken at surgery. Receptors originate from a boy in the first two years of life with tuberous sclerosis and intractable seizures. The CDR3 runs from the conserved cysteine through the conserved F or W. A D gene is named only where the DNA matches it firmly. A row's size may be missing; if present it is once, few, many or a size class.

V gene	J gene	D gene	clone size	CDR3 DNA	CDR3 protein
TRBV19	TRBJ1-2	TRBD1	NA	TGTGCCAGTAGTGGGACCGTCAGGGGGCATAACTATGGCTACACCTTC	CASSGTVRGHNYGYTF
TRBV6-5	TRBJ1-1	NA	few	TGTGCCAGCAAAAGGACAGCGGAAGCTTTCTTT	CASKRTAEAFF
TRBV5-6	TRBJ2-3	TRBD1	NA	TGTGCCAGCAGCTTCGACAGGGGCACAGATACGCAGTATTTT	CASSFDRGTDTQYF
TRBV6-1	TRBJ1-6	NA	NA	TGTGCCAGCAGTGAAGGGGAGGGTTACTATAATTCACCCCTCCACTTT	CASSEGEGYYNSPLHF
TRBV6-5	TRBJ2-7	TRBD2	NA	TGTGCCAGCAGGTTAGCGGGGAACTACGAGCAGTACTTC	CASRLAGNYEQYF
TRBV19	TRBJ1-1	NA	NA	TGTGCCAGTACGGGGGAGGGACCTTGGACTGAAGCTTTCTTT	CASTGEGPWTEAFF
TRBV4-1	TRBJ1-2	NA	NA	TGCGCCAGCAGCTTTCCCGGGACAACTAACTATGGCTACACCTTC	CASSFPGTTNYGYTF
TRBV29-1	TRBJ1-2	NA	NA	TGCAGCGTTGACCGGGCCGGTCCACGGGGCTACACCTTC	CSVDRAGPRGYTF
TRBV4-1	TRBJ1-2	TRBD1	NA	TGCGCCAGCAGCCAAGATGATACAGGGGGCTATGGCTACACCTTC	CASSQDDTGGYGYTF
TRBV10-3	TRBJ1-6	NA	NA	TGTGCCATCAGTGATAGGAGGGCACCTTATAATTCACCCCTCCACTTT	CAISDRRAPYNSPLHF
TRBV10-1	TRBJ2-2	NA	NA	TGCGCCAGCAGTGAGAATCTGAACACCGGGGAGCTGTTTTTT	CASSENLNTGELFF
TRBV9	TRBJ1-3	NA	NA	TGTGCCAGCAGCGTAGTCGGCAGCTCTGGAAACACCATATATTTT	CASSVVGSSGNTIYF
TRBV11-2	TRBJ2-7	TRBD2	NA	TGTGCCAGCAGCTTAGCCCTAGCGGGACTCCACGAGCAGTACTTC	CASSLALAGLHEQYF
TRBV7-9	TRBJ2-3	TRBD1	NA	TGTGCCAGCAGCTTAGCCGGACAGGGGGCCTCAGATACGCAGTATTTT	CASSLAGQGASDTQYF
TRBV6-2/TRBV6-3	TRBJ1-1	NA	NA	TGTGCCAGCAGTTTGCCCCCTCGGGGAACTGAAGCTTTCTTT	CASSLPPRGTEAFF
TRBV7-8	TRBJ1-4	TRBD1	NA	TGTGCCAGCAGCTTATGGACAGGGCGCTATGAAAAACTGTTTTTT	CASSLWTGRYEKLFF
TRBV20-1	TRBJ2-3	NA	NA	TGCAGTGCTAGGGTCACAGATACGCAGTATTTT	CSARVTDTQYF
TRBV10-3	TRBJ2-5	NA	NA	TGTGCCATCGGGGGGTCGGGCAATAGGGAGACCCAGTACTTC	CAIGGSGNRETQYF
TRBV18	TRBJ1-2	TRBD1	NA	TGTGCCAGCTCACCACTGGGACAGGCGAGAAATGGCTACACCTTC	CASSPLGQARNGYTF
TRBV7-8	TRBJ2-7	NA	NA	TGTGCCAGCAGCTCGGGACAAGGGGATTACGAGCAGTACTTC	CASSSGQGDYEQYF
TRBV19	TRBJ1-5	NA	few	TGTGCCAGTAGTATAGCGGTGGGTAGCAATCAGCCCCAGCATTTT	CASSIAVGSNQPQHF
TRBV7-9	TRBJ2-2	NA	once	TGTGCCAGCAGCTCGTCCGTATCGATTGACACCGGGGAGCTGTTTTTT	CASSSSVSIDTGELFF
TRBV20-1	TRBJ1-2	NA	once	TGCAGTGCTAGATTTGGGGTCTACACCTTC	CSARFGVYTF
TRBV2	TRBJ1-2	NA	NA	TGTGCCAGCAGTCTTCAGGGCAATTATGGCTACACCTTC	CASSLQGNYGYTF
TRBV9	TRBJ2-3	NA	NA	TGTGCCAGCAGCGTGGCGGGGTCCACAGATACGCAGTATTTT	CASSVAGSTDTQYF
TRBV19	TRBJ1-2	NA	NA	TGTGCCAGTAGTATAGTGTTGGAGACTGACGGCTACACCTTC	CASSIVLETDGYTF
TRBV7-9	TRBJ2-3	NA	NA	TGTGCCAGCAGCTTAGAACGGGGGAGCACAGATACGCAGTATTTT	CASSLERGSTDTQYF
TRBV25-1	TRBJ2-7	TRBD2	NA	TGTGCCAGCACCAGAACGGGCGGGGGCTCCTACGAGCAGTACTTC	CASTRTGGGSYEQYF
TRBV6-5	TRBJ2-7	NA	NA	TGTGCCAGCAGTTACGCAGGGTTCTCCGAGCAGTACTTC	CASSYAGFSEQYF